Listed below are T cell receptor beta chains from one sample, sequenced in a study of blood T cell repertoires in COVID-19. Profiled with immunoSEQ multiplex PCR; TCRdb holds only in-frame clones, not every one. The sample records some 360,000 clones, roughly nine tenths being singletons. Sample: peripheral blood. These receptors came from a woman aged 55 to 70 with COVID-19, enrolled during active disease. Both conserved end residues are part of each CDR3. Each record gives: V gene, D gene, J gene, clone size, CDR3 length, CDR3 protein, CDR3 DNA. A D gene is named only where the DNA matches it firmly. Size tells how often a clone was seen (once, few, many) or the class of an expanded clone, and some rows leave it out.

v_call: TRBV19
d_call: -
j_call: TRBJ1-3
clone_size: -
cdr3_length: 15
cdr3_aa: CASSILTLAGNTIYF
cdr3_nt: TGTGCCAGTAGTATATTAACCCTGGCCGGAAACACCATATATTTT

v_call: TRBV7-8
d_call: TRBD1
j_call: TRBJ1-3
clone_size: -
cdr3_length: 16
cdr3_aa: CASSLTGTGTGNTIYF
cdr3_nt: TGTGCCAGCAGCTTAACCGGGACAGGGACTGGAAACACCATATATTTT

v_call: TRBV5-1
d_call: -
j_call: TRBJ2-2
clone_size: -
cdr3_length: 13
cdr3_aa: CASSFEGTGELFF
cdr3_nt: TGCGCCAGCAGCTTTGAGGGCACCGGGGAGCTGTTTTTT

v_call: TRBV2
d_call: TRBD1
j_call: TRBJ2-7
clone_size: -
cdr3_length: 13
cdr3_aa: CASRGQFLNEQYF
cdr3_nt: TGTGCCAGCAGGGGACAGTTCTTGAACGAGCAGTACTTC

v_call: TRBV7-2
d_call: TRBD1
j_call: TRBJ1-1
clone_size: -
cdr3_length: 14
cdr3_aa: CASSTTGGTTEAFF
cdr3_nt: TGTGCCAGCAGCACAACAGGGGGAACCACTGAAGCTTTCTTT

v_call: TRBV9
d_call: -
j_call: TRBJ1-2
clone_size: -
cdr3_length: 13
cdr3_aa: CASSVQDVYGYTF
cdr3_nt: TGTGCCAGCAGCGTACAGGATGTCTATGGCTACACCTTC

v_call: TRBV9
d_call: -
j_call: TRBJ2-1
clone_size: -
cdr3_length: 15
cdr3_aa: CASSVASQSYNEQFF
cdr3_nt: TGTGCCAGCAGCGTAGCTAGTCAGTCTTACAATGAGCAGTTCTTC

v_call: TRBV14
d_call: TRBD1
j_call: TRBJ1-6
clone_size: -
cdr3_length: 16
cdr3_aa: CASSHRLGTDNSPLHF
cdr3_nt: TGTGCCAGCAGCCACCGTTTAGGGACAGATAATTCACCCCTCCACTTT

v_call: TRBV28
d_call: TRBD1
j_call: TRBJ1-1
clone_size: -
cdr3_length: 15
cdr3_aa: CASSPGTGTNTEAFF
cdr3_nt: TGTGCCAGCAGCCCGGGGACAGGCACCAACACTGAAGCTTTCTTT

v_call: TRBV5-1
d_call: -
j_call: TRBJ1-1
clone_size: -
cdr3_length: 16
cdr3_aa: CASSWRLGGLSTEAFF
cdr3_nt: TGCGCCAGCAGCTGGAGATTAGGGGGTTTAAGCACTGAAGCTTTCTTT

v_call: TRBV5-1
d_call: -
j_call: TRBJ1-1
clone_size: -
cdr3_length: 15
cdr3_aa: CASSLVVGLNTEAFF
cdr3_nt: TGCGCCAGCAGCTTGGTTGTGGGGCTGAACACTGAAGCTTTCTTT

v_call: TRBV28
d_call: -
j_call: TRBJ2-5
clone_size: -
cdr3_length: 14
cdr3_aa: CASSFRQDQETQYF
cdr3_nt: TGTGCCAGCAGTTTTCGGCAGGACCAAGAGACCCAGTACTTC

v_call: TRBV2
d_call: TRBD1
j_call: TRBJ1-5
clone_size: -
cdr3_length: 12
cdr3_aa: CASRLQGASQHF
cdr3_nt: TGTGCCAGCAGACTACAGGGGGCTTCTCAGCATTTT

v_call: TRBV28
d_call: -
j_call: TRBJ1-3
clone_size: -
cdr3_length: 15
cdr3_aa: CASLTSTEGGNTIYF
cdr3_nt: TGTGCCAGTCTTACCTCCACGGAGGGTGGAAACACCATATATTTT

v_call: TRBV24-1
d_call: -
j_call: TRBJ2-7
clone_size: -
cdr3_length: 12
cdr3_aa: CATSASSYEQYF
cdr3_nt: TGTGCCACCAGTGCTAGCTCCTACGAGCAGTACTTC

v_call: TRBV30
d_call: -
j_call: TRBJ1-1
clone_size: -
cdr3_length: 13
cdr3_aa: CAWSVSFNTEAFF
cdr3_nt: TGTGCCTGGAGTGTTTCTTTCAACACTGAAGCTTTCTTT

v_call: TRBV12-3/TRBV12-4
d_call: -
j_call: TRBJ2-7
clone_size: -
cdr3_length: 13
cdr3_aa: CASSSDYSYEQYF
cdr3_nt: TGTGCCAGCAGTTCTGACTACTCCTACGAGCAGTACTTC

v_call: TRBV19
d_call: TRBD1
j_call: TRBJ1-2
clone_size: -
cdr3_length: 14
cdr3_aa: CASLQKGQIYGYTF
cdr3_nt: TGTGCCAGTCTGCAGAAGGGACAGATCTATGGCTACACCTTC

v_call: TRBV7-3
d_call: -
j_call: TRBJ2-2
clone_size: -
cdr3_length: 14
cdr3_aa: CASSSGHQTGELFF
cdr3_nt: TGTGCCAGCAGCTCAGGACATCAAACCGGGGAGCTGTTTTTT

v_call: TRBV2
d_call: TRBD1
j_call: TRBJ1-5
clone_size: -
cdr3_length: 17
cdr3_aa: CASSVGTGGNSNQPQHF
cdr3_nt: TGTGCCAGCAGTGTAGGGACAGGGGGAAACAGCAATCAGCCCCAGCATTTT

v_call: TRBV12-3/TRBV12-4
d_call: -
j_call: TRBJ1-6
clone_size: -
cdr3_length: 12
cdr3_aa: CASSLSGSPLHF
cdr3_nt: TGTGCCAGCAGTTTGTCGGGTTCACCCCTCCACTTT

v_call: TRBV3-1/TRBV3-2
d_call: -
j_call: TRBJ2-7
clone_size: -
cdr3_length: 13
cdr3_aa: CASSQDYAEEQYF
cdr3_nt: TGTGCCAGCAGCCAAGATTATGCGGAGGAGCAGTACTTC

v_call: TRBV5-1
d_call: -
j_call: TRBJ1-4
clone_size: -
cdr3_length: 15
cdr3_aa: CASSLVVGGVEKLFF
cdr3_nt: TGCGCCAGCAGCTTGGTTGTCGGAGGAGTCGAAAAACTGTTTTTT

v_call: TRBV23-1
d_call: -
j_call: TRBJ2-6
clone_size: -
cdr3_length: 15
cdr3_aa: CASSQSLSGANVLTF
cdr3_nt: TGCGCCAGCAGTCAATCCCTTTCTGGGGCCAACGTCCTGACTTTC

v_call: TRBV30
d_call: -
j_call: TRBJ2-5
clone_size: -
cdr3_length: 14
cdr3_aa: CAWTPRPPGETQYF
cdr3_nt: TGTGCCTGGACCCCCCGTCCGCCGGGAGAGACCCAGTACTTC

v_call: TRBV2
d_call: -
j_call: TRBJ1-5
clone_size: -
cdr3_length: 14
cdr3_aa: CASQEQYLPPIQHF
cdr3_nt: TGTGCCAGCCAAGAGCAATATCTACCGCCTATCCAGCATTTT

v_call: TRBV9
d_call: -
j_call: TRBJ1-4
clone_size: -
cdr3_length: 19
cdr3_aa: CASSVVPWAGETTNEKLFF
cdr3_nt: TGTGCCAGCAGCGTAGTCCCATGGGCGGGAGAGACAACTAATGAAAAACTGTTTTTT

v_call: TRBV6-6
d_call: -
j_call: TRBJ1-5
clone_size: -
cdr3_length: 14
cdr3_aa: CASSLGTPNQPQHF
cdr3_nt: TGTGCCAGCAGTCTCGGGACACCTAATCAGCCCCAGCATTTT

v_call: TRBV7-9
d_call: TRBD1
j_call: TRBJ2-4
clone_size: -
cdr3_length: 16
cdr3_aa: CASSDGDRVAKNIQYF
cdr3_nt: TGTGCCAGCAGCGACGGGGACAGGGTTGCCAAAAACATTCAGTACTTC

v_call: TRBV20-1
d_call: -
j_call: TRBJ1-6
clone_size: -
cdr3_length: 11
cdr3_aa: CSARFNSPLHF
cdr3_nt: TGCAGTGCGAGGTTTAATTCACCCCTCCACTTT

v_call: TRBV6-2/TRBV6-3
d_call: TRBD1
j_call: TRBJ2-1
clone_size: -
cdr3_length: 18
cdr3_aa: CASSSGQGRISSYNEQFF
cdr3_nt: TGTGCCAGCAGTTCGGGACAGGGGCGTATTTCCTCCTACAATGAGCAGTTCTTC

v_call: TRBV18
d_call: -
j_call: TRBJ2-7
clone_size: -
cdr3_length: 15
cdr3_aa: CASSTPRQRLYEQYF
cdr3_nt: TGTGCCAGCTCTACTCCTCGCCAGAGGTTATACGAGCAGTACTTC

v_call: TRBV6-5
d_call: TRBD1
j_call: TRBJ1-6
clone_size: -
cdr3_length: 15
cdr3_aa: CASSPWTGDNSPLHF
cdr3_nt: TGTGCCAGCAGTCCATGGACAGGTGATAATTCACCCCTCCACTTT

v_call: TRBV11-3
d_call: -
j_call: TRBJ2-5
clone_size: -
cdr3_length: 15
cdr3_aa: CASSLRGGSGETQYF
cdr3_nt: TGTGCCAGCAGCCTCCGGGGTGGTAGCGGAGAGACCCAGTACTTC

v_call: TRBV21-1
d_call: -
j_call: TRBJ2-3
clone_size: once
cdr3_length: 15
cdr3_aa: CASSKEWKSTDTQYF
cdr3_nt: TGTGCCAGCAGCAAGGAGTGGAAGAGCACAGATACGCAGTATTTT

v_call: TRBV11-2
d_call: TRBD1
j_call: TRBJ1-2
clone_size: -
cdr3_length: 14
cdr3_aa: CASSLDRGDSGYTF
cdr3_nt: TGTGCCAGCAGCTTGGACAGGGGGGATAGTGGCTACACCTTC

v_call: TRBV9
d_call: -
j_call: TRBJ2-1
clone_size: -
cdr3_length: 13
cdr3_aa: CASTGGGYNEQFF
cdr3_nt: TGTGCCAGCACGGGGGGCGGCTACAATGAGCAGTTCTTC

v_call: TRBV5-1
d_call: TRBD2
j_call: TRBJ2-5
clone_size: -
cdr3_length: 18
cdr3_aa: CASSFSSGGHRDQETQYF
cdr3_nt: TGCGCCAGCAGCTTTAGCAGCGGGGGCCACAGGGACCAAGAGACCCAGTACTTC